One T cell receptor (beta chain) is described in this entry. This same CDR3 is encoded by further DNA sequences in the sample. There are 12 residues in the CDR3. J was trimmed by 9 bases and V by 3 bases; bases with no gene match: 2. Germline CDR1 LNHDA, CDR2 SQIVND (reference sequence). This specimen comes from a study of shared clonotypes between healthy human individuals. Sequencing was performed with immunoSEQ multiplex PCR; in TCRdb, only in-frame clones are kept and a portion is missing. The sample lists about 2,200,000 clones; about 92% were seen once. The naive CD8 population came from CD45RO-negative cells selected for CCR7, without terminally differentiated effector memory CD45RA+ cells.

The chain links TRBV19 to TRBJ2-1; TRBD1 matches 7 bases. The sequence was collected from a man between 18 and 35 years old in good health. Some clones in this sample may be carry-over from other donors' samples. Specimen: naive CD8+ T cells from PBMCs. CDR3 in amino acids: CASSMRTGEQFF. For the CDR3, the DNA is TGTGCCAGTAGTATGCGGACAGGTGAGCAGTTCTTC.